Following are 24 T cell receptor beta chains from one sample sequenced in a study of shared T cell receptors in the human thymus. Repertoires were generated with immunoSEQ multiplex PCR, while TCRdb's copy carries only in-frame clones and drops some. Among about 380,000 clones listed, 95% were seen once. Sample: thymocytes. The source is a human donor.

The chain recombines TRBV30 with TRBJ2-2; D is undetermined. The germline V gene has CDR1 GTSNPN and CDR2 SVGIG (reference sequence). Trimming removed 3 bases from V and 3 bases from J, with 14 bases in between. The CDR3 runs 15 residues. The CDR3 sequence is CAWRKPPRYTGELFF. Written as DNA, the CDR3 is TGTGCCTGGAGAAAACCACCGAGATACACCGGGGAGCTGTTTTTT.

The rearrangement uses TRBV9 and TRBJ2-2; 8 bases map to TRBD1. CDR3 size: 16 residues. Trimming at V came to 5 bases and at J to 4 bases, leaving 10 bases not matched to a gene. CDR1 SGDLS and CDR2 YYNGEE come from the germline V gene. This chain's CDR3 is CASRGGQGTGTGELFF. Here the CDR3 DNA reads TGTGCCAGCAGAGGAGGACAGGGCACGGGCACCGGGGAGCTGTTTTTT.

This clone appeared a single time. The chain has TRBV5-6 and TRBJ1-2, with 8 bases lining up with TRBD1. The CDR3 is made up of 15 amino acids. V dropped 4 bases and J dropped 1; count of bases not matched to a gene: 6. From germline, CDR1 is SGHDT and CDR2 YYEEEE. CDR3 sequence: CASSLGQGRNYGYTF. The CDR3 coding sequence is TGTGCCAGCAGCCTAGGACAGGGCCGTAACTATGGCTACACCTTC.

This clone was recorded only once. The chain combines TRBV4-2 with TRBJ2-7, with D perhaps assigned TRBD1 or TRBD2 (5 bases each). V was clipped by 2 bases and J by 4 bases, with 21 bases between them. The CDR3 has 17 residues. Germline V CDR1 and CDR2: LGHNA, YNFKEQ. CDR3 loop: CASSQKVQREGRYEQYF. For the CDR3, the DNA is TGTGCCAGCAGCCAAAAGGTTCAGAGAGAGGGGCGATACGAGCAGTACTTC.

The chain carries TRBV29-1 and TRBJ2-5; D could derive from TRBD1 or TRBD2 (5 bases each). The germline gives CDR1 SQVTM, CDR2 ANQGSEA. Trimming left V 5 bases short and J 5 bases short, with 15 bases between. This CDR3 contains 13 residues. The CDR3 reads CSVPGASWETQYF. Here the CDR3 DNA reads TGCAGCGTTCCCGGGGCTTCGTGGGAGACCCAGTACTTC.

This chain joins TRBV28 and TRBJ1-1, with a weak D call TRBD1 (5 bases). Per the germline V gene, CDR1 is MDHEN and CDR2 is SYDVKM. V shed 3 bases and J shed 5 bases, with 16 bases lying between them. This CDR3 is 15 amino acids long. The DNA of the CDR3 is TGTGCCAGCAGTTTGGTGGGGGGAGGGGCGACTGAAGCTTTCTTT. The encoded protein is CASSLVGGGATEAFF.

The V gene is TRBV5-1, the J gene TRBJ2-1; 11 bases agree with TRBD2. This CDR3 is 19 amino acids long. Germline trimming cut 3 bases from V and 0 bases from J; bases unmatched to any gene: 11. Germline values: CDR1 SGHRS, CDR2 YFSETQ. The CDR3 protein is CASSSGTSGKISSYNEQFF. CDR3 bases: TGCGCCAGCAGCTCCGGGACTAGCGGAAAAATTAGCTCCTACAATGAGCAGTTCTTC.

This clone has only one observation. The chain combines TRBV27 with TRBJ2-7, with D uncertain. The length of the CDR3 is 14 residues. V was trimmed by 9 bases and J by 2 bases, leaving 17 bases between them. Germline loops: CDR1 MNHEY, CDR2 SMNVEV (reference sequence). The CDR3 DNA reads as TGTGCCAGTCTAGGGCCGACGAGCCCCTACGAGCAGTACTTC. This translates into CASLGPTSPYEQYF.

The CDR3 DNA reads as TGTGCCAGCAGTGAAGCGCGGTCGGGCAGAACCCACATGAACACTGAAGCTTTCTTT. Translated, it gives CASSEARSGRTHMNTEAFF. The gene calls are TRBV6-1 and TRBJ1-1; D is unresolved. The germline gives CDR1 MNHNS, CDR2 SASEGT. The CDR3 extends over 19 amino acids. Trimming removed 0 bases at V and 0 bases at J, with 20 bases between.

The CDR3 coding sequence is TGTGCCAGCAGACTTGAGGGACAGGGCTTCGGTGACTATGGCTACACCTTC. This codes for CASRLEGQGFGDYGYTF. The chain uses TRBV27 and TRBJ1-2, with TRBD1 identical over 9 bases. The germline gives CDR1 MNHEY, CDR2 SMNVEV (reference sequence). CDR3 length equals 17 residues. Germline trimming cut 6 bases from V and 3 bases from J; bases unmatched to any gene: 14.

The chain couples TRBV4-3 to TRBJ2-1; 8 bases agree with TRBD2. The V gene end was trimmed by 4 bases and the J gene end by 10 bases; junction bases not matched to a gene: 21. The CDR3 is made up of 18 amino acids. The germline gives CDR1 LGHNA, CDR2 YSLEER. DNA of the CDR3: TGCGCCAGCAGCCCTCAAGTTTCGGGAGGGCCATTTATGGGCGAGCAGTTCTTC. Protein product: CASSPQVSGGPFMGEQFF.

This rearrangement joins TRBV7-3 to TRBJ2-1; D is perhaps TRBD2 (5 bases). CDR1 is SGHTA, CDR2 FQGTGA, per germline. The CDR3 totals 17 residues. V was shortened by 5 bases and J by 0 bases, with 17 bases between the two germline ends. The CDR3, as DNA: TGTGCCAGCAGCCTCCTCCGTATTAGCGCCTCCTACAATGAGCAGTTCTTC. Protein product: CASSLLRISASYNEQFF.

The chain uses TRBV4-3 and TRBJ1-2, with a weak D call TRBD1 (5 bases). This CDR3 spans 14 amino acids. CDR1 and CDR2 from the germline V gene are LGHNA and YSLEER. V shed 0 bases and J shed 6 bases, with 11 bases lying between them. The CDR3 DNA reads TGCGCCAGCAGCCAAGATGCGGAGGGGAATGGCTACACCTTC. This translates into CASSQDAEGNGYTF.

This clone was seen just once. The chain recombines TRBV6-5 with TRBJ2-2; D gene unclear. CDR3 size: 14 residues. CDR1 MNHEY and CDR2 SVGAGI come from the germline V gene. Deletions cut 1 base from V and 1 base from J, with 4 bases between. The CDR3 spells CASSYYKNTGELFF. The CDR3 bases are TGTGCCAGCAGTTACTATAAGAACACCGGGGAGCTGTTTTTT.

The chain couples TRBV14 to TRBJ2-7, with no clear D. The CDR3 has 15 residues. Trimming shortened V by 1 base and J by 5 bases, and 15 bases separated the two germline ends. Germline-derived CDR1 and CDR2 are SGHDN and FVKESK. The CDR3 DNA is TGTGCCAGCAGCCAAGGGTCTGTTACGGGCCACGAGCAGTACTTC. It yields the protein CASSQGSVTGHEQYF.

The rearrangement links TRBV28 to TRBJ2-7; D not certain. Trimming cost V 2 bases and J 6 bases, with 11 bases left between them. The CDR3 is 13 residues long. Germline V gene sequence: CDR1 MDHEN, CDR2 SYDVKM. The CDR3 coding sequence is TGTGCCAGCAGTTTAGTCGCTCCGGGCGAGCAGTACTTC. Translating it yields CASSLVAPGEQYF.

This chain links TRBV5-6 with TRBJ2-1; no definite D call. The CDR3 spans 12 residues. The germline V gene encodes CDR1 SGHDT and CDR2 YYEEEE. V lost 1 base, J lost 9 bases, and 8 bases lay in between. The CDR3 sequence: CASSLYPGEQFF. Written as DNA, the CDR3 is TGTGCCAGCAGCTTGTATCCGGGTGAGCAGTTCTTC.

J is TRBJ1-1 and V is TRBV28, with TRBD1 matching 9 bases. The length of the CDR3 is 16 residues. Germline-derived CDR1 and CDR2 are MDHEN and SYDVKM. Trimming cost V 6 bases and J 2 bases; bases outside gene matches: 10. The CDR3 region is CASRLTGQGENTEAFF. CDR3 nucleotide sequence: TGTGCCAGCAGGTTAACGGGACAGGGTGAAAACACTGAAGCTTTCTTT. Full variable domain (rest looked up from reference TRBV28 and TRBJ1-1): DVKVTQSSRYLVKRTGEKVFLECVQDMDHENMFWYRQDPGLGLRLIYFSYDVKMKEKGDIPEGYSVSREKKERFSLILESASTNQTSMYLCASRLTGQGENTEAFFGQGTRLTVV.

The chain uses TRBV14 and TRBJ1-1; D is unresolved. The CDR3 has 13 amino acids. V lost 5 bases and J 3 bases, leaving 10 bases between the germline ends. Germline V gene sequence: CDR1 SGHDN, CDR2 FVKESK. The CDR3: CASSLPGYTEAFF. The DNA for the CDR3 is TGTGCCAGCAGCTTACCGGGATACACTGAAGCTTTCTTT.

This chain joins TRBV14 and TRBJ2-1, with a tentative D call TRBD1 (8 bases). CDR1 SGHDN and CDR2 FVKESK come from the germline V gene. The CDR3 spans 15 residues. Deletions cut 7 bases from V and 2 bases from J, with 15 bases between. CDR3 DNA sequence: TGTGCCAGCAAAAGGGGGGGACAGGCCTACAATGAGCAGTTCTTC. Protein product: CASKRGGQAYNEQFF. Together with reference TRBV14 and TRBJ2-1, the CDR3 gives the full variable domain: EAGVTQFPSHSVIEKGQTVTLRCDPISGHDNLYWYRRVMGKEIKFLLHFVKESKQDESGMPNNRFLAERTGGTYSTLKVQPAELEDSGVYFCASKRGGQAYNEQFFGPGTRLTVL.

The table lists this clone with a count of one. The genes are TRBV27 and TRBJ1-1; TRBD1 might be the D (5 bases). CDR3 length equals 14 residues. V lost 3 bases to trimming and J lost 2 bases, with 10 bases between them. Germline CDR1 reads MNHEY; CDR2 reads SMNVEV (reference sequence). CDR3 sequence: CASSFGRGNTEAFF. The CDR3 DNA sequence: TGTGCCAGCAGTTTCGGTAGGGGAAACACTGAAGCTTTCTTT.

The CDR3 DNA sequence: TGTGCCTCTTCGAAGGGGGAGACCCAGTACTTC. This encodes CASSKGETQYF. The chain combines TRBV4-2 with TRBJ2-5; possible D gene TRBD1, 5 bases. CDR3 length equals 11 residues. From germline, CDR1 is LGHNA and CDR2 YNFKEQ. Trimming cost V 11 bases and J 5 bases, with 12 bases left between them.

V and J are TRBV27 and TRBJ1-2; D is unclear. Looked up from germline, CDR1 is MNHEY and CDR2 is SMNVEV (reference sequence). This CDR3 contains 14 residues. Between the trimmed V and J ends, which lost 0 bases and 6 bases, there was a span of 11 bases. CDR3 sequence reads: CASSLSADPHGYTF. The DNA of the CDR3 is TGTGCCAGCAGTTTATCGGCGGACCCCCATGGCTACACCTTC.

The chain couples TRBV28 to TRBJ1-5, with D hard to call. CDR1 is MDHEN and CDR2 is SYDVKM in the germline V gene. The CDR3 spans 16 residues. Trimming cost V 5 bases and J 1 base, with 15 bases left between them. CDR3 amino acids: CASSLNSWGSNQPQHF. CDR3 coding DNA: TGTGCCAGCAGTCTAAACAGTTGGGGAAGCAATCAGCCCCAGCATTTT.